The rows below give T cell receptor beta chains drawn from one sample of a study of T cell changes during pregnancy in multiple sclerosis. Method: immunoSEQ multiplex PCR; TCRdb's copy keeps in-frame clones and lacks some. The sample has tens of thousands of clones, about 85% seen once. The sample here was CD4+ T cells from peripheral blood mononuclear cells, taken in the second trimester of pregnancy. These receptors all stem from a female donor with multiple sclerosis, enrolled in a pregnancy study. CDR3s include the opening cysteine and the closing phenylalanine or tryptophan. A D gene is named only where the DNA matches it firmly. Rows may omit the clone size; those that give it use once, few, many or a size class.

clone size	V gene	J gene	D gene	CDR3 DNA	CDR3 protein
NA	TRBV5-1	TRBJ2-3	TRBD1	TGCGCCAGCAGCTTGGGCCTGACAGGGCAAGATACGCAGTATTTT	CASSLGLTGQDTQYF
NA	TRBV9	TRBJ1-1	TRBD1	TGTGCCAGCAGCGTAGCGAACAGGGGAACTGAAGCTTTCTTT	CASSVANRGTEAFF
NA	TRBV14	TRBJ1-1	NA	TGTGCCAGCAGCCAAAGAAGGGGCTCCAACACTGAAGCTTTCTTT	CASSQRRGSNTEAFF
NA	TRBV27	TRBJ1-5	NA	TGTGCCAGCAGTTTATCTATGGCTCCAGATCAGCCCCAGCATTTT	CASSLSMAPDQPQHF
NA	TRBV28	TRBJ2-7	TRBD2	TGTGCCAGCAGTTTATCGGGCGCGGGAGGGCCTTTCTACGAGCAGTACTTC	CASSLSGAGGPFYEQYF
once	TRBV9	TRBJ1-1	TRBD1	TGTGCCAGCAGCGTAACTCCCGGGACAGGGAGTGGGAGCACTGAAGCTTTCTTT	CASSVTPGTGSGSTEAFF
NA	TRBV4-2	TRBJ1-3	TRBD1	TGTGCCAGCAGCCAAGCCGGGACAGGGGCTTTCGAGTCTGGAAACACCATATATTTT	CASSQAGTGAFESGNTIYF
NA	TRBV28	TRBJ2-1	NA	TGTGCCACCGCGGGACAGATCAATGAGCAGTTCTTC	CATAGQINEQFF
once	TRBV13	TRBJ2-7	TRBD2	TGTGCCAGCAGCGCGGGAGGCGGGATAGCCTACGAGCAGTACTTC	CASSAGGGIAYEQYF
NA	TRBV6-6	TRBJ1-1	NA	TGTGCCAGCAGTGTGCAGGGGAGTACTGAAGCTTTCTTT	CASSVQGSTEAFF
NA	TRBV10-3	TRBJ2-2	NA	TGTGCCATCAGATTTGGGGGCGGGCCCACCGGGGAGCTGTTTTTT	CAIRFGGGPTGELFF
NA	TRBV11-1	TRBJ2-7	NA	TGTGCCAGCAGCTACGGGGGTTCGGAGCAGTACTTC	CASSYGGSEQYF
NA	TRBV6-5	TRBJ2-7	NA	TGTGCCAGCAGTCGGGGGATTGACTACGAGCAGTACTTC	CASSRGIDYEQYF
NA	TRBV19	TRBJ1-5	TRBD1	TGTGCCAGTAGTATAGTATCCCCCGGGACAGGGGGCGAGGACAATCAGCCCCAGCATTTT	CASSIVSPGTGGEDNQPQHF
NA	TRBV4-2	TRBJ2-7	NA	TGTGCCAGCAGCCAAGACGTCGAGGGAAGGTTTTGGTACTTC	CASSQDVEGRFWYF
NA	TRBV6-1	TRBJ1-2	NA	TGTGCCAGCTCCAGGGAAAAAAACTATGGCTACACCTTC	CASSREKNYGYTF
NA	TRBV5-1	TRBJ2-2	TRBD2	TGCGCCAGCAGCGCGGGACTAGTAGGGGAGCTGTTTTTT	CASSAGLVGELFF
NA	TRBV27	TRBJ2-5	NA	TGTGCCAGCAGTCTTTATCTCCCGGCAGGGCAGCAAGAGACCCAGTACTTC	CASSLYLPAGQQETQYF
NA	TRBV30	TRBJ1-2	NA	TGTGCCGGGACCTCCGGGGGGGGCTATGGCTACACCTTC	CAGTSGGGYGYTF
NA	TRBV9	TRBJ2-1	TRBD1	TGTGCCAGCAGCTCGGGACAGCAACCCCGAGCGGAGCAGTTCTTC	CASSSGQQPRAEQFF